This is a list of T cell receptor beta chains from one sample in a study of shared clonotypes between healthy human individuals. Measured with immunoSEQ multiplex PCR; TCRdb has only the in-frame clones, and not every one. The table has some 1,400,000 clones, more than 95% seen once. Material: naive CD4+ T cells sorted from blood. The receptor source for this set is a man aged 30 to 39 in good health. The CDR3 runs from the conserved cysteine through the conserved F or W. Fields, in order: clone size, D gene, V gene, J gene, CDR3 DNA, CDR3 protein. A D gene is named only where the DNA matches it firmly. Size tells how often a clone was seen (once, few, many) or the class of an expanded clone, and some rows leave it out.

clone_size: -; d_call: TRBD1; v_call: TRBV9; j_call: TRBJ2-6; cdr3_nt: TGTGCCAGCAGCGCAGATCGAACAGGGGGCGCTGGGGCCAACGTCCTGACTTTC; cdr3_aa: CASSADRTGGAGANVLTF
clone_size: -; d_call: -; v_call: TRBV7-9; j_call: TRBJ1-2; cdr3_nt: TGTGCCAGCAGCACGGAGGGGTATGGCTACACCTTC; cdr3_aa: CASSTEGYGYTF
clone_size: -; d_call: TRBD2; v_call: TRBV18; j_call: TRBJ2-5; cdr3_nt: TGTGCCAGCAAAACCCGGGCGGGAGGAGAGACCCAGTACTTC; cdr3_aa: CASKTRAGGETQYF
clone_size: once; d_call: -; v_call: TRBV7-9; j_call: TRBJ1-5; cdr3_nt: TGTGCCAGCAGCCATTCAGGGTTGCAGCCCCAGCATTTT; cdr3_aa: CASSHSGLQPQHF
clone_size: -; d_call: TRBD1; v_call: TRBV7-8; j_call: TRBJ2-3; cdr3_nt: TGTGCCAGCAGCTCCGATACGAGGGGGCGCACGGATACGCAGTATTTT; cdr3_aa: CASSSDTRGRTDTQYF
clone_size: -; d_call: TRBD1; v_call: TRBV10-3; j_call: TRBJ2-7; cdr3_nt: TGTGCCATCAGTGAGTCGGTCAGGGGGTACGAGCAGTACTTC; cdr3_aa: CAISESVRGYEQYF
clone_size: -; d_call: -; v_call: TRBV5-4; j_call: TRBJ1-3; cdr3_nt: TGTGCCAGCAGCTTGGGAAGCTCTGGAAACACCATATATTTT; cdr3_aa: CASSLGSSGNTIYF
clone_size: -; d_call: -; v_call: TRBV14; j_call: TRBJ2-7; cdr3_nt: TGTGCCAGCAGCCAAACAGCGCGCGAGCAGTACTTC; cdr3_aa: CASSQTAREQYF
clone_size: -; d_call: -; v_call: TRBV29-1; j_call: TRBJ1-1; cdr3_nt: TGCAGCGCCGGTGGCACTGAAGCTTTCTTT; cdr3_aa: CSAGGTEAFF
clone_size: -; d_call: -; v_call: TRBV28; j_call: TRBJ1-1; cdr3_nt: TGTGCCAGCAGTCCGAGTCCGGGCACTGAAGCTTTCTTT; cdr3_aa: CASSPSPGTEAFF
clone_size: -; d_call: TRBD1; v_call: TRBV9; j_call: TRBJ2-1; cdr3_nt: TGTGCCAGCAGCGGGGTTGGGACAGGGGGCAGAAATGAGCAGTTCTTC; cdr3_aa: CASSGVGTGGRNEQFF
clone_size: -; d_call: -; v_call: TRBV7-9; j_call: TRBJ1-2; cdr3_nt: TGTGCCAGCAGCCCTCCGCTGCTTGATCTCAAAGGCTACACCTTC; cdr3_aa: CASSPPLLDLKGYTF
clone_size: -; d_call: -; v_call: TRBV7-8; j_call: TRBJ1-5; cdr3_nt: TGTGCCAGCAGCTCACCACGCGGGCAGTACTATAGCAATCAGCCCCAGCATTTT; cdr3_aa: CASSSPRGQYYSNQPQHF
clone_size: -; d_call: -; v_call: TRBV5-6; j_call: TRBJ2-2; cdr3_nt: TGTGCCAGCAGCTTTGGACGGGGGAACACCGGGGAGCTGTTTTTT; cdr3_aa: CASSFGRGNTGELFF
clone_size: -; d_call: -; v_call: TRBV11-3; j_call: TRBJ2-2; cdr3_nt: TGTGCCAGCAGCCCGGACCCAGGATTGAACACCGGGGAGCTGTTTTTT; cdr3_aa: CASSPDPGLNTGELFF
clone_size: -; d_call: -; v_call: TRBV28; j_call: TRBJ2-7; cdr3_nt: TGTGCCAGCAGCCCTCCCGGCTACGAGCAGTACTTC; cdr3_aa: CASSPPGYEQYF
clone_size: -; d_call: TRBD2; v_call: TRBV7-9; j_call: TRBJ2-7; cdr3_nt: TGTGCCAGCAGCCACCCGTTAGTTCTAGCGGAAATCAACGAGCAGTACTTC; cdr3_aa: CASSHPLVLAEINEQYF
clone_size: -; d_call: TRBD2; v_call: TRBV10-3; j_call: TRBJ2-2; cdr3_nt: TGTGCCATCAGTGGAGCGGGAGGGGACACCGGGGAGCTGTTTTTT; cdr3_aa: CAISGAGGDTGELFF
clone_size: -; d_call: TRBD2; v_call: TRBV5-4; j_call: TRBJ2-3; cdr3_nt: TGTGCCAGCAGCTCATTTAGCGGGTCACGATCAGATACGCAGTATTTT; cdr3_aa: CASSSFSGSRSDTQYF
clone_size: -; d_call: -; v_call: TRBV4-3; j_call: TRBJ2-1; cdr3_nt: TGCGCCAGCAGCCAAGATCCCAAGGGGCTTCGGTACAATGAGCAGTTCTTC; cdr3_aa: CASSQDPKGLRYNEQFF
clone_size: -; d_call: TRBD2; v_call: TRBV5-1; j_call: TRBJ2-7; cdr3_nt: TGCGCCAGCAGCTGGACAAAAGCGGGAGTGGGAGAGCAGTACTTC; cdr3_aa: CASSWTKAGVGEQYF
clone_size: -; d_call: TRBD1; v_call: TRBV18; j_call: TRBJ2-7; cdr3_nt: TGTGCCAGCTCACCACCGGGACAGAGTTACGAGCAGTACTTC; cdr3_aa: CASSPPGQSYEQYF
clone_size: -; d_call: -; v_call: TRBV21-1; j_call: TRBJ2-5; cdr3_nt: TGTGCCAGCAGCAAAGCGCGATACGGCCAAGAGACCCAGTACTTC; cdr3_aa: CASSKARYGQETQYF
clone_size: once; d_call: -; v_call: TRBV7-6; j_call: TRBJ1-2; cdr3_nt: TGTGCCAGCAGCCCCACCGGGGGTGGCTACACCTTC; cdr3_aa: CASSPTGGGYTF
clone_size: -; d_call: -; v_call: TRBV11-2; j_call: TRBJ2-6; cdr3_nt: TGTGCCAGCACCCCTTTGACCTCTGGGGCCAACGTCCTGACTTTC; cdr3_aa: CASTPLTSGANVLTF
clone_size: -; d_call: -; v_call: TRBV7-2; j_call: TRBJ2-3; cdr3_nt: TGTGCCAGCAGCACTGAACCGGAAGATACGCAGTATTTT; cdr3_aa: CASSTEPEDTQYF
clone_size: once; d_call: TRBD1; v_call: TRBV27; j_call: TRBJ1-5; cdr3_nt: TGTGCCAGCAGTTTAACCTGGACAGGGGGCAAGTCGAGCAATCAGCCCCAACATTTT; cdr3_aa: CASSLTWTGGKSSNQPQHF
clone_size: -; d_call: -; v_call: TRBV19; j_call: TRBJ2-3; cdr3_nt: TGTGCCAGTAGTTCCTCGAGGGGGGATACGCAGTATTTT; cdr3_aa: CASSSSRGDTQYF
clone_size: few; d_call: -; v_call: TRBV20-1; j_call: TRBJ2-2; cdr3_nt: TGCAGTGCTTCTAGTCGTGTGGAGCTGTTTTTT; cdr3_aa: CSASSRVELFF
clone_size: -; d_call: TRBD2; v_call: TRBV5-1; j_call: TRBJ2-3; cdr3_nt: TGCGCCAGCAGCTTAGATTTAGCGGGAGGGATAGATACGCAGTATTTT; cdr3_aa: CASSLDLAGGIDTQYF
clone_size: once; d_call: TRBD2; v_call: TRBV4-3; j_call: TRBJ2-3; cdr3_nt: TGCGCCAGCAGCCAACGTATAGCGGGAGAAAGGGATACGCAGTATTTT; cdr3_aa: CASSQRIAGERDTQYF
clone_size: -; d_call: -; v_call: TRBV10-1; j_call: TRBJ2-1; cdr3_nt: TGCGCCAGCAGGGATAATTTGCTTAAGTTCTCCGAGCAGTTCTTC; cdr3_aa: CASRDNLLKFSEQFF
clone_size: -; d_call: TRBD2; v_call: TRBV7-7; j_call: TRBJ2-1; cdr3_nt: TGTGCCAGCAGCTTGGGACTAGCGGGAGGCTCCTACAATGAGCAGTTCTTC; cdr3_aa: CASSLGLAGGSYNEQFF
clone_size: -; d_call: -; v_call: TRBV27; j_call: TRBJ2-1; cdr3_nt: TGTGCCAGCAGGGGAGAGGCTCCACTCTCGTACAATGAGCAGTTCTTC; cdr3_aa: CASRGEAPLSYNEQFF
clone_size: -; d_call: -; v_call: TRBV5-1; j_call: TRBJ2-6; cdr3_nt: TGCGCCAGCAGCCGTCTAGGACATCTCAACGTCCTGACTTTC; cdr3_aa: CASSRLGHLNVLTF
clone_size: -; d_call: -; v_call: TRBV7-9; j_call: TRBJ1-4; cdr3_nt: TGTGCCAGCAGCTTAGGCCAGACAAGGTTTCGGGAAAAACTGTTTTTT; cdr3_aa: CASSLGQTRFREKLFF
clone_size: -; d_call: -; v_call: TRBV11-2; j_call: TRBJ1-5; cdr3_nt: TGTGCCAGCAGCCCCCTGAATGGTCAGCCCCAGCATTTT; cdr3_aa: CASSPLNGQPQHF
clone_size: -; d_call: TRBD2; v_call: TRBV19; j_call: TRBJ2-2; cdr3_nt: TGTGCCCTGGCGGGAGGGGTCACCGGGGAGCTGTTTTTT; cdr3_aa: CALAGGVTGELFF
clone_size: -; d_call: TRBD2; v_call: TRBV5-1; j_call: TRBJ2-7; cdr3_nt: TGCGCCAGCAGCCTGGGACTAGCGGTATCCTACGAGCAGTACTTC; cdr3_aa: CASSLGLAVSYEQYF
clone_size: once; d_call: -; v_call: TRBV18; j_call: TRBJ2-1; cdr3_nt: TGTGCCAGCTCACCGTTTACAGGGTCCTTGTACAATGAGCAGTTCTTC; cdr3_aa: CASSPFTGSLYNEQFF
clone_size: -; d_call: -; v_call: TRBV5-3; j_call: TRBJ1-2; cdr3_nt: TGTGCCAGCAGCTTGGGACCGCCTGGCTACACCTTC; cdr3_aa: CASSLGPPGYTF
clone_size: -; d_call: -; v_call: TRBV18; j_call: TRBJ1-2; cdr3_nt: TGTGCCAGCTCATCAACACCCGGGACCGAGTATGGCTACACCTTC; cdr3_aa: CASSSTPGTEYGYTF
clone_size: -; d_call: TRBD2; v_call: TRBV5-1; j_call: TRBJ2-1; cdr3_nt: TGCGCCAGCGGTTCCGGGACTACCCGCTACAATGAGCAGTTCTTC; cdr3_aa: CASGSGTTRYNEQFF